One and the same sample provided the 3 T cell receptor beta chains below, sequenced in a study of T cell changes during pregnancy in multiple sclerosis. Clones were read by immunoSEQ multiplex PCR, and TCRdb kept only the in-frame ones, dropping some. The sample consists of roughly 100,000 clones, roughly 92% of them appearing once. The sample consisted of peripheral blood, taken after pregnancy. These receptors all come from a female donor with multiple sclerosis, enrolled in a pregnancy study.

The rearrangement joins TRBV21-1 to TRBJ2-7; the DNA was not used to check the table's D call, TRBD1. TRBV21-1 is shown as a pseudogene. The CDR3 covers 16 residues. The CDR3 loop is CASSYPGQGFSYEQYF. The CDR3, as DNA: TGTGCCAGCAGCTACCCGGGACAGGGTTTCTCCTACGAGCAGTACTTC.

This clone was detected only once. The chain links TRBV6-5 to TRBJ2-7, with a weak D call TRBD1 (6 bases). CDR1 and CDR2 (germline): MNHEY, SVGAGI. This CDR3 comprises 14 residues. Trimming stripped 5 bases from V and 2 bases from J, with 13 bases between. The CDR3 nucleotides are TGTGCCAGCAGTCCCACTTGGACAGCCTACGAGCAGTACTTC. Encoded protein: CASSPTWTAYEQYF.

V and J are TRBV2 and TRBJ2-7; unclear D gene. The CDR3 spans 13 residues. Per germline, CDR1 SNHLY and CDR2 FYNNEI. Trimming pared 6 bases from V and 2 bases from J, leaving 11 bases between. DNA for the CDR3: TGTGCCAGCAGCTTACAGTTACCCTACGAGCAGTACTTC. Translating it yields CASSLQLPYEQYF.